A selection of T cell receptor beta chains follows, all from one sample in a study of blood T cells in healthy people across ages. A single record per CDR3 protein comes from TCRdb applying MiXCR to the 5' RACE reads. The sample includes 1.5 million to 2 million distinct CDR3 sequences, approximately 40% seen only once; the top ten take more than 20%. The source material was blood. The receptors originated from a human donor in good health. The CDR3 runs from the conserved cysteine through the conserved F or W. Fields, in order: V gene, clone size, J gene, D gene, CDR3 protein, CDR3 DNA. A D gene is named only where the DNA matches it firmly. Size is stated for part of the rows, as once, few or many counts, or as a class when the clone is expanded.

TRBV4-2,-,TRBJ1-2,-,CASSQEKLAYGYTF,TGTGCCAGCAGCCAAGAAAAGTTGGCCTATGGCTACACCTTC
TRBV4-3,many,TRBJ2-7,-,CASSQLWGPTYEQYF,TGCGCCAGCAGCCAATTGTGGGGACCTACCTACGAGCAGTACTTC
TRBV9,-,TRBJ2-3,TRBD1,CASSARQRTGEGTDTQYF,TGTGCCAGCAGCGCCCGACAGCGGACAGGCGAGGGCACAGATACGCAGTATTTT
TRBV7-9,-,TRBJ1-1,-,CASSLKDVVMNTEAFF,TGTGCCAGCAGCTTAAAGGATGTAGTTATGAACACTGAAGCTTTCTTT
TRBV20-1,few,TRBJ1-1,-,CSARDKRDTEAFF,TGCAGTGCCCGGGATAAGAGGGACACTGAAGCTTTCTTT
TRBV7-9,-,TRBJ1-5,-,CACSRTGNQPQHF,TGTGCCTGCAGCAGAACAGGGAATCAGCCCCAGCATTTT
TRBV5-1,few,TRBJ2-6,-,CASSLVGGDRTGANVLTF,TGCGCCAGCAGCTTGGTGGGCGGAGACCGAACTGGGGCCAACGTCCTGACTTTC
TRBV29-1,-,TRBJ2-7,TRBD1,CSVSDRDSYEQYF,TGCAGCGTAAGTGACAGGGACTCCTACGAGCAGTACTTC
TRBV28,-,TRBJ2-5,-,CASSLDGRVLQGGGQETQYF,TGTGCCAGCAGTTTAGATGGTCGCGTCCTGCAGGGGGGTGGCCAAGAGACCCAGTACTTC
TRBV20-1,-,TRBJ1-2,-,CRPRNVNYGYTF,TGCAGGCCCAGGAACGTTAACTATGGCTACACCTTC
TRBV28,few,TRBJ2-7,TRBD1,CASSSPGTGGEQYF,TGTGCCAGCAGTTCTCCCGGGACAGGGGGCGAGCAGTACTTC
TRBV29-1,few,TRBJ1-4,-,CSVVTGRGEKLFF,TGCAGCGTTGTAACAGGGAGAGGTGAAAAACTGTTTTTT
TRBV12-3/TRBV12-4,few,TRBJ2-7,-,CASSFIAGYYEQYF,TGTGCCAGCAGTTTCATCGCAGGATACTACGAGCAGTACTTC
TRBV2,few,TRBJ2-7,TRBD1,CACTSRQGEYEQYF,TGTGCCTGCACCTCGAGACAGGGGGAGTACGAGCAGTACTTC
TRBV7-7,-,TRBJ2-5,TRBD1,CASSPRQGWGKETQYF,TGTGCTAGCAGCCCTCGACAGGGGTGGGGCAAAGAGACCCAGTACTTC
TRBV24-1,-,TRBJ1-2,-,CATSDPSDSPYTF,TGTGCCACCAGTGACCCCTCTGACAGCCCCTACACCTTC
TRBV5-5,few,TRBJ1-5,-,CASRDTKAGQPQHF,TGTGCCAGCAGGGACACTAAGGCAGGTCAGCCCCAGCATTTT
TRBV7-9,few,TRBJ2-3,-,CASSIRRGLGRSQTDTQYF,TGTGCCAGCAGCATCCGCCGCGGTCTGGGGCGTAGCCAAACAGATACGCAGTATTTT
TRBV29-1,-,TRBJ2-5,-,CSVRPGRETQYF,TGCAGCGTGCGGCCAGGGCGGGAGACCCAGTACTTC
TRBV4-1,-,TRBJ1-5,-,CASRVQFSKNQPQHF,TGCGCCAGCAGAGTCCAGTTCTCGAAGAATCAGCCCCAGCATTTT
TRBV11-3,-,TRBJ1-6,-,CASSLQGHDSPLHF,TGTGCCAGCAGCTTGCAGGGGCATGATTCACCCCTCCACTTT
TRBV7-2,many,TRBJ2-6,-,CASRTSGANVLTF,TGTGCCAGCAGGACCTCTGGGGCCAACGTCCTGACTTTC
TRBV12-3/TRBV12-4,few,TRBJ1-2,TRBD1,CASSSGGVGLYGYTF,TGTGCCAGCAGTTCAGGGGGCGTGGGGCTCTATGGCTACACCTTC
TRBV7-2,-,TRBJ2-5,TRBD2,CASSLRTSGGEHQETQYF,TGTGCCAGCAGCTTACGGACTAGCGGGGGGGAGCACCAAGAGACCCAGTACTTC
TRBV20-1,-,TRBJ1-2,TRBD1,CSAREGQPGGYTF,TGCAGTGCTAGGGAGGGACAGCCAGGCGGCTACACCTTC
TRBV9,few,TRBJ2-7,TRBD2,CASSVGAGGKYEQYF,TGTGCCAGCAGCGTAGGCGCGGGGGGAAAATACGAGCAGTACTTC
TRBV7-2,-,TRBJ1-2,TRBD1,CASSLVQGADYGYTF,TGTGCCAGCAGCTTAGTTCAGGGGGCGGACTATGGCTACACCTTC
TRBV30,many,TRBJ2-1,-,CAWSQQGNEQFF,TGTGCCTGGAGTCAACAGGGTAATGAGCAGTTCTTC
TRBV18,-,TRBJ2-7,-,CASSLRDATYEQYF,TGTGCCAGCTCACTCAGGGACGCAACCTACGAGCAGTACTTC
TRBV5-1,many,TRBJ2-3,-,CASSLSDTQYF,TGTGCCAGCAGCTTATCAGATACGCAGTATTTT
TRBV24-1,-,TRBJ2-7,-,CATSDLLGGPNNEQYF,TGTGCCACCAGTGATTTGTTGGGAGGACCCAACAATGAGCAGTACTTC
TRBV20-1,-,TRBJ2-2,TRBD2,CSARILAGATGELFF,TGCAGTGCTAGAATATTAGCGGGGGCAACCGGGGAGCTGTTTTTT
TRBV12-3/TRBV12-4,-,TRBJ2-1,-,CASSLERVEQFF,TGTGCCAGCAGTTTAGAGAGGGTCGAGCAGTTCTTC
TRBV7-8,few,TRBJ2-7,TRBD2,CASSLVTSVRYEQYF,TGTGCCAGCAGCTTAGTTACTAGCGTCAGATACGAGCAGTACTTC
TRBV6-5,-,TRBJ2-1,TRBD1,CASTTTGGGNEQFF,TGTGCCAGCACAACGACAGGGGGCGGGAATGAGCAGTTCTTC
TRBV9,-,TRBJ2-6,-,CASSVDLGGVGASVLTF,TGTGCCAGCAGCGTAGATCTAGGGGGGGTAGGGGCCAGCGTCCTGACTTTC
TRBV19,-,TRBJ2-3,-,CASSTLLGGTDTQYF,TGTGCCAGTAGTACCCTCCTAGGGGGCACAGATACGCAGTATTTT
TRBV12-3/TRBV12-4,few,TRBJ1-2,-,CASRADSNYGYTF,TGTGCCAGCAGGGCGGACAGTAACTATGGCTACACCTTC
TRBV10-3,many,TRBJ2-7,-,CAISDPGNSNYEQYF,TGTGCCATCAGTGATCCGGGAAACTCCAACTACGAGCAGTACTTC
TRBV2,-,TRBJ2-5,-,CASSNLALYDEETQYF,TGTGCCAGCAGTAACCTGGCGCTCTACGATGAAGAGACCCAGTACTTC
TRBV4-1,-,TRBJ1-1,TRBD1,CASSQPQGANTEAFF,TGCGCCAGCAGCCAGCCACAGGGGGCGAACACTGAAGCTTTCTTT
TRBV13,-,TRBJ2-3,-,CASSHGLMRDTQYF,TGTGCCAGCAGTCATGGACTGATGAGGGATACGCAGTATTTT
TRBV5-1,-,TRBJ2-1,-,CASSLAGQGSYEQFF,TGCGCCAGCAGCTTGGCCGGGCAGGGGTCGTACGAGCAGTTCTTC
TRBV28,-,TRBJ2-5,TRBD2,CASSFDGRGRETQYF,TGTGCCAGCAGTTTTGACGGGAGGGGCCGGGAGACCCAGTACTTC
TRBV29-1,few,TRBJ2-5,-,CSVGLAEETQYF,TGCAGCGTTGGCCTAGCTGAGGAGACCCAGTACTTC
TRBV12-3/TRBV12-4,-,TRBJ1-1,TRBD1,CASSRGQLDTEAFF,TGTGCCAGCAGTCGGGGACAGCTAGACACTGAAGCTTTCTTT
TRBV4-3,once,TRBJ2-5,-,CASSPLGGGGGEETQYF,TGCGCCAGCAGCCCCCTAGGAGGTGGAGGGGGCGAGGAGACCCAGTACTTC
TRBV6-2/TRBV6-3,-,TRBJ1-1,-,CASNFFLNTEAFF,TGTGCCAGCAATTTTTTTTTGAACACTGAAGCTTTCTTT
TRBV10-3,-,TRBJ1-1,-,CAISEGGTPEAFF,TGTGCCATCAGTGAGGGGGGAACGCCAGAGGCTTTCTTT
TRBV7-9,many,TRBJ2-7,TRBD1,CASSGRDSYEQYF,TGTGCCAGCAGCGGCCGGGACAGCTACGAGCAGTACTTC
TRBV4-2,-,TRBJ2-2,-,CASSQEGLAWSTGELFF,TGTGCCAGCAGCCAAGAAGGTTTGGCCTGGAGCACCGGGGAGCTGTTTTTT
TRBV12-3/TRBV12-4,-,TRBJ1-2,-,CASSSGGGEGYTF,TGTGCCAGCAGTTCGGGGGGAGGAGAGGGCTACACCTTC
TRBV2,-,TRBJ2-1,-,CASEGGGTYNEQFF,TGTGCCAGCGAAGGAGGGGGTACATACAATGAGCAGTTCTTC